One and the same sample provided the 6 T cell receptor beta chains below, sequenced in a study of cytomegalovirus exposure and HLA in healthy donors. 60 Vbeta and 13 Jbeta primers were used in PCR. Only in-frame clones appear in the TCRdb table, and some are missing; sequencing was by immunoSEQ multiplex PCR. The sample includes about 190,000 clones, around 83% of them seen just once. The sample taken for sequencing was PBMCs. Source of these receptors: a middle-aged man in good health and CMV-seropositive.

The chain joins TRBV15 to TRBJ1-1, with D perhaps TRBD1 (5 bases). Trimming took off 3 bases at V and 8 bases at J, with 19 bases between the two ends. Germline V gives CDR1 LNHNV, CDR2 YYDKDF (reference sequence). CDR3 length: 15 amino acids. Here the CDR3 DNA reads TGTGCCACCAGCAGGGGCGGCGACAGTTTCACCGAAGCTTTCTTT. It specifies CATSRGGDSFTEAFF.

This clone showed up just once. The CDR3 region has the DNA TGTGCCATCTCCCCGAGACAGGGGGCGAGCGAGCAGTACTTC. Its protein is CAISPRQGASEQYF. The chain carries TRBV10-3 and TRBJ2-7; 10 bases fit TRBD1. This CDR3 is built from 14 residues. Looked up from germline, CDR1 is ENHRY and CDR2 is SYGVKD. Unmatched junction bases numbered 10, after V lost 8 bases and J lost 6 bases.

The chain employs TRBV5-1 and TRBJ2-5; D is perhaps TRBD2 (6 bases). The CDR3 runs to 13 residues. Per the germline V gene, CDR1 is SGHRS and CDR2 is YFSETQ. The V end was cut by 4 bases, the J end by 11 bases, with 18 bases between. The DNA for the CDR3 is TGCGCCAGCAGCCAGACTGGTGGCGGGGAGCAGTACTTC. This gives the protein CASSQTGGGEQYF.

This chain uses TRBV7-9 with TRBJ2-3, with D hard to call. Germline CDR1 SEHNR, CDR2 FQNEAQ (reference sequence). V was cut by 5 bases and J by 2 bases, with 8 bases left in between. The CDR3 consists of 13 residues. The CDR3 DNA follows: TGTGCCAGCAGCGTCACTGACACAGATACGCAGTATTTT. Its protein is CASSVTDTDTQYF.

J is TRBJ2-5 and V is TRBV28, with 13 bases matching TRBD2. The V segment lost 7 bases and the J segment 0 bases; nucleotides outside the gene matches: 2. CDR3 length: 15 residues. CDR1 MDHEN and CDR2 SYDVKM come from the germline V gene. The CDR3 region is CASKLAGGYQETQYF. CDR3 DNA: TGTGCCAGCAAACTAGCGGGAGGGTACCAAGAGACCCAGTACTTC.

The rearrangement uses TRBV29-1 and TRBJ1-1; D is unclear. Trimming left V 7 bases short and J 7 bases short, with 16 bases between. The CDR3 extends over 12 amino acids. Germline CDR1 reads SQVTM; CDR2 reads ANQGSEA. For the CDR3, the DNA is TGCAGCGGGGGAGGGTGGGGTGTTGAAGCTTTCTTT. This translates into CSGGGWGVEAFF.